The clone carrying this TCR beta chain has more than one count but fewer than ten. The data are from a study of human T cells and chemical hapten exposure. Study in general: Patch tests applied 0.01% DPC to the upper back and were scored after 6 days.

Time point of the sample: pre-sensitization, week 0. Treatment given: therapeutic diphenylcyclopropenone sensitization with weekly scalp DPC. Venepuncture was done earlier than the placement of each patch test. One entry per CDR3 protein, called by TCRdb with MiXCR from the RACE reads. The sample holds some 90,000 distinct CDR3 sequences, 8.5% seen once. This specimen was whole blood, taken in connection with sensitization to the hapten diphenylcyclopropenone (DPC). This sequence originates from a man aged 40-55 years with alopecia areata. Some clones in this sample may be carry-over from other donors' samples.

The CDR3 bases are TGTGCCAGCAGCTTACTTACTAGTGGCACCGGGGAGCTGTTTTTT. Protein product: CASSLLTSGTGELFF. V is TRBV7-9 and J is TRBJ2-2; tentative D call: TRBD2 (5 bases). Germline V lookup: CDR1 SEHNR, CDR2 FQNEAQ (reference sequence). V was trimmed by 2 bases and J by 4 bases, leaving 11 bases between them. The CDR3 is 15 residues long.